This T cell receptor (beta chain) comes out of a study of CD8+CD57+ T cells in acquired aplastic anemia. As for the study in general: CD4+ and CD8+ cells, once sorted, gave DNA averaging approximately 3.3 ug. Study-wide findings and caveats: Levels of CD8+ Simpson's diversity were not significantly distinct in patients versus controls. Patients and controls shared about 30 CD8+ CDR3 sequences.

Germline CDR1 and CDR2: SNHLY and FYNNEI. The ends were cut back, 4 bases at V and 4 bases at J, with 14 bases in the middle. This CDR3 has 14 residues. This clonotype has a handful of counts. What it recognizes is unknown. Genomic DNA templated the TCR beta VDJ and CDR3 profiling. One entry per CDR3 protein results from TCRdb running MiXCR on the reads. Among 180,000 or so distinct CDR3 sequences, about 47% were seen once, and the ten largest hold approximately 3%. The TCR sequence derives from a human donor in good health. Sequencing was done on a sample of sorted CD4+, CD8+, or CD8+CD57+ T cells (not recorded which) from PBMCs. This chain connects TRBV2 to TRBJ2-7; no clear D gene. Here the CDR3 reads CASSGSAEGYEQYF. The CDR3 DNA follows: TGTGCCAGCAGTGGGTCGGCAGAAGGTTACGAGCAGTACTTC.